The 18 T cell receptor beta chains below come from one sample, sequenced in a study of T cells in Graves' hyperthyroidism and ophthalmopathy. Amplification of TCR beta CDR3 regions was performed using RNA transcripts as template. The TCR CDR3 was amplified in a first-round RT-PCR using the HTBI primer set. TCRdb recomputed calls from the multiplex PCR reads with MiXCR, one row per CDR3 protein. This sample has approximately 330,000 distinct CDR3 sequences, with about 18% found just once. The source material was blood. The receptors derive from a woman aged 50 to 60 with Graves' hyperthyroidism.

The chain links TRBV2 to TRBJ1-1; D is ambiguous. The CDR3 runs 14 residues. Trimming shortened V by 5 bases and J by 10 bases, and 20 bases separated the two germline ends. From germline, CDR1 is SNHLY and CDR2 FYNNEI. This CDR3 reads CASSLRDDRNGAFF. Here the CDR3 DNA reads TGTGCCAGCAGTCTACGGGATGACCGGAACGGAGCTTTCTTT.

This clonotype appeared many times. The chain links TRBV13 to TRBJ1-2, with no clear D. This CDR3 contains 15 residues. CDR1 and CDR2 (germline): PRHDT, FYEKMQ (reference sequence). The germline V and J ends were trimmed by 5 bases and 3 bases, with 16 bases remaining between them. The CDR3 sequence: CASSPRAGSDYGYTF. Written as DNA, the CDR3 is TGTGCCAGCAGCCCTCGCGCAGGTTCAGACTATGGCTACACCTTC. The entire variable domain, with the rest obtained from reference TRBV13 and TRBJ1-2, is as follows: AAGVIQSPRHLIKEKRETATLKCYPIPRHDTVYWYQQGPGQDPQFLISFYEKMQSDKGSIPDRFSAQQFSDYHSELNMSSLELGDSALYFCASSPRAGSDYGYTFGSGTRLTVV.

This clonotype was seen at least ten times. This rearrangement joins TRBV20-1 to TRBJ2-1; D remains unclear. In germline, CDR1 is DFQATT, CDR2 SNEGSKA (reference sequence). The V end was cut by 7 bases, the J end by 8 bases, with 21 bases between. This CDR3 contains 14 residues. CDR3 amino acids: CSVHSAAVSYEQFF. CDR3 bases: TGCAGTGTTCACTCCGCCGCGGTTTCGTATGAGCAGTTCTTC.

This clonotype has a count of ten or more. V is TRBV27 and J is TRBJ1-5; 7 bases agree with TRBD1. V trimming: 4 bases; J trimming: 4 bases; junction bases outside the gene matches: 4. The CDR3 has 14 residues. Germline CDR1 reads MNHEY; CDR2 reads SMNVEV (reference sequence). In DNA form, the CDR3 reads TGTGCCAGCAGTTCGACAGGGACAAATCAGCCCCAGCATTTT. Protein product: CASSSTGTNQPQHF.

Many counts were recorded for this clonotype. CDR3 in DNA: TGTGCCAAACGACAGGGGGGGTTGTACAATGAGCAGTTCTTC. Its protein product is CAKRQGGLYNEQFF. The chain links TRBV2 to TRBJ2-1; 9 bases align to TRBD1. The CDR3 is 14 residues long. V was pared by 10 bases and J by 4 bases, with 8 bases of the junction left unmatched. From germline, CDR1 is SNHLY and CDR2 FYNNEI.

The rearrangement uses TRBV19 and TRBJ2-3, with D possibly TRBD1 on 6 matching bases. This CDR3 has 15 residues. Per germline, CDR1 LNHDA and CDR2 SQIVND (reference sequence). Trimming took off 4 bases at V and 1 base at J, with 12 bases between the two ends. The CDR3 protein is CASSRQALGTDTQYF. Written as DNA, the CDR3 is TGTGCCAGTAGTAGACAGGCCCTTGGCACAGATACGCAGTATTTT.

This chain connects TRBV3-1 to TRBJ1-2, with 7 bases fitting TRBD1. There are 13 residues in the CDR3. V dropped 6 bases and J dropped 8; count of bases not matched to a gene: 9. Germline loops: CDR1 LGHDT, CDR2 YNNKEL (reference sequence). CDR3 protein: CASSGRGLRGYTF. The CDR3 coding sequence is TGTGCCAGCAGTGGGAGGGGGCTGCGAGGCTACACCTTC.

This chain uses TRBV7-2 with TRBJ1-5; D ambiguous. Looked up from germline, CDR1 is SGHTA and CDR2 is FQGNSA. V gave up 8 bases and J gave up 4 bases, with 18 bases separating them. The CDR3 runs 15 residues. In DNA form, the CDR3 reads TGTGCCAGCTCTGTGAGGGTGGCCCAAAATCAGCCCCAGCATTTT. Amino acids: CASSVRVAQNQPQHF.

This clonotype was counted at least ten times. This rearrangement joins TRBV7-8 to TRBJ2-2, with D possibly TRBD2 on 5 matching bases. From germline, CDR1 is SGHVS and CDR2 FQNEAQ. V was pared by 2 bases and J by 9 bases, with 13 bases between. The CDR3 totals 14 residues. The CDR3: CASSLRGQVRELFF. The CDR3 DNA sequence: TGTGCCAGCAGCTTACGAGGGCAAGTGCGGGAGCTGTTTTTT.

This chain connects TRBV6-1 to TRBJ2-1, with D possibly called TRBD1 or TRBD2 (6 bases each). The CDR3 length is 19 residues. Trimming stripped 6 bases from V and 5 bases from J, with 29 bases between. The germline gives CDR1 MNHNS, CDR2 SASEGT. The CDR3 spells CASSPRGAGGLASDNEQFF. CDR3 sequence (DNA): TGTGCCAGCAGCCCCCGGGGCGCTGGGGGGCTAGCCTCAGACAATGAGCAGTTCTTC.

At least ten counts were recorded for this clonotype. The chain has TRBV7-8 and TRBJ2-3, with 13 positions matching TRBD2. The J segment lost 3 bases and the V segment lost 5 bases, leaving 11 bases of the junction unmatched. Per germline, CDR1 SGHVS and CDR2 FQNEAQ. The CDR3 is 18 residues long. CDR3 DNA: TGTGCCAGCAGCCTCGGGACTAGCGGGGCTATAACTACAGATACGCAGTATTTT. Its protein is CASSLGTSGAITTDTQYF.

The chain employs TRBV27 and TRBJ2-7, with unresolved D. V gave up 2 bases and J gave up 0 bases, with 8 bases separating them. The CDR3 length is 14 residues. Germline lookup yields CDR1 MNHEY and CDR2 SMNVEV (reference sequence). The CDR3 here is CASSLRSSSYEQYF. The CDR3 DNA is TGTGCCAGCAGTTTAAGGTCCAGCTCCTACGAGCAGTACTTC.

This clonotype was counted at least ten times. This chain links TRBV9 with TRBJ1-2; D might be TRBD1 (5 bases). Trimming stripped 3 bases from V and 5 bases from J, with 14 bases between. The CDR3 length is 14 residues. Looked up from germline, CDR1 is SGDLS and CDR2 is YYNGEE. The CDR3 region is CASSADTMPYGYTF. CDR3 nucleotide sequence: TGTGCCAGCAGCGCGGACACGATGCCTTATGGCTACACCTTC.

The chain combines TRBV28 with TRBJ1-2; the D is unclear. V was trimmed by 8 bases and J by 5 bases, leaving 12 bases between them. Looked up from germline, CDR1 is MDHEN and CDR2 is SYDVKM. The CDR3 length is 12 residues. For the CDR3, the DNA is TGTGCCAGCGTTAGTAACAATTATGGCTACACCTTC. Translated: CASVSNNYGYTF.

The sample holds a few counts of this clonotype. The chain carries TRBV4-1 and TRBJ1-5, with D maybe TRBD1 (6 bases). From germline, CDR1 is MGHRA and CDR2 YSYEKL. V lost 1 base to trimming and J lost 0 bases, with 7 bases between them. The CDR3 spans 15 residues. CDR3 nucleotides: TGCGCCAGCAGCCAAGCAGGGGATAGCAATCAGCCCCAGCATTTT. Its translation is CASSQAGDSNQPQHF.

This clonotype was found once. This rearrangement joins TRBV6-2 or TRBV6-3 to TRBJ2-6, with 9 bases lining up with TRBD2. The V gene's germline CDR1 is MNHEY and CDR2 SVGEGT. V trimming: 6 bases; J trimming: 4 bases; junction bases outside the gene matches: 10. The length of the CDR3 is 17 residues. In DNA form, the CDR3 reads TGTGCCAGCAGAAATCTAGCGGGACCTTCAGGGGCCAACGTCCTGACTTTC. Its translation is CASRNLAGPSGANVLTF.

The CDR3 region is CASSTGAGENIQYF. The DNA of the CDR3 is TGTGCCAGCAGCACCGGGGCCGGGGAAAACATTCAGTACTTC. The J gene is TRBJ2-4, the V gene TRBV12-3 or TRBV12-4, with D perhaps assigned TRBD1 or TRBD2 (5 bases each). V shed 6 bases and J shed 5 bases, with 14 bases lying between them. The CDR3 totals 14 residues.

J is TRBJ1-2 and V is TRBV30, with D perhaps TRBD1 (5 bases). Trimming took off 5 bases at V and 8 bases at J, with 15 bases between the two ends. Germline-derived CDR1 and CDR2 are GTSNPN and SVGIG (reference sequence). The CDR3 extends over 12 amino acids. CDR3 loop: CAWDFGGRGYTF. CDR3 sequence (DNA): TGTGCCTGGGATTTTGGGGGGAGGGGCTACACCTTC.